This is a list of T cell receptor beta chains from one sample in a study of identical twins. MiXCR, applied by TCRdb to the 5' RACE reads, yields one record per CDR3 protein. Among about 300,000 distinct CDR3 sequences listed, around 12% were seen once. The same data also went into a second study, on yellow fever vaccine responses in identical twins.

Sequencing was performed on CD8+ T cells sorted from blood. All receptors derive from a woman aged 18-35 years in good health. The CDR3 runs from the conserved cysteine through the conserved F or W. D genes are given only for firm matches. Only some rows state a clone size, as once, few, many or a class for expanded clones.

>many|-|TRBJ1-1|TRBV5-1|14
CASSPGTLNTEAFF
TGCGCCAGCAGCCCCGGGACATTGAACACTGAAGCTTTCTTT
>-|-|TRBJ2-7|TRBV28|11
CALGPKNEQYF
TGTGCCTTGGGCCCAAAGAACGAGCAGTACTTC
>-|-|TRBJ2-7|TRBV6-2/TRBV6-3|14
CASSLYLERGEQYF
TGTGCCAGCAGTCTTTATTTAGAAAGGGGCGAGCAGTACTTC
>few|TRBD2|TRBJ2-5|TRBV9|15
CASSVGSGSEETQYF
TGTGCCAGCAGCGTAGGTAGCGGGAGTGAAGAGACCCAGTACTTC
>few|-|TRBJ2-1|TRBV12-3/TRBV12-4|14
CASSLGAGVGEQFF
TGTGCCAGCAGTTTGGGGGCGGGAGTTGGTGAGCAGTTCTTC
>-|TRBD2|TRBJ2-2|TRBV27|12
CASRRGVGELFF
TGTGCCAGCAGGCGGGGGGTCGGGGAGCTGTTTTTT
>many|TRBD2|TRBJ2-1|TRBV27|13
CASSFSLTSGQFF
TGTGCCAGCAGTTTCTCGCTGACTAGCGGGCAGTTCTTC
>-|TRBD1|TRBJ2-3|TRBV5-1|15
CASSYTDRGTDTQYF
TGCGCCAGCAGTTATACGGACAGGGGGACAGATACGCAGTATTTT
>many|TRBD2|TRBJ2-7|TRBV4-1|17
CASSQALAGVNDYEQYF
TGCGCCAGCAGCCAAGCTCTAGCGGGAGTTAATGACTACGAGCAGTACTTC
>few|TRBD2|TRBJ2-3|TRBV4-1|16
CASSVEGMREVDTQYF
TGCGCCAGCAGCGTAGAGGGAATGCGGGAGGTTGATACGCAGTATTTT